The clone carrying this T cell receptor beta chain has a single count. This sample was taken from a study of patients and donors after allogeneic stem cell transplantation. V lost 5 bases and J 9 bases, leaving 14 bases between the germline ends. The CDR3 runs 14 residues. Using its own MiXCR run on the RT-PCR reads, TCRdb lists one record per CDR3 protein. The repertoire consists of about a million distinct CDR3 sequences, with roughly 18% occurring once and the leading ten covering approximately 5.9%. This TCR derives from a human donor who was either an allogeneic HSCT recipient or a stem cell or donor lymphocyte infusion donor (not recorded which). It is not recorded whose cells these are; they may come from a transplant donor. Input material: blood, either unsorted or a sorted T cell fraction (not recorded which). The chain carries TRBV12-3 or TRBV12-4 and TRBJ1-6; a weak D match, TRBD1 (5 bases). In nucleotides, the CDR3 is TGTGCCAGCAGTGGGGGGATGGGGGGTTCACCCCTCCACTTT. As protein: CASSGGMGGSPLHF.